The sequence of this TCR beta chain was determined in a study of T cells in Graves' hyperthyroidism and ophthalmopathy. On this clonotype itself: The antigen is not known.

Amplification of TCR beta CDR3 regions was performed using RNA transcripts as template. The primer set for the first-round RT-PCR of the TCR CDR3 was HTBI. TCRdb reprocessed the multiplex PCR reads with MiXCR, giving one entry per CDR3 protein. There are more than 500,000 distinct CDR3 sequences in the sample; 40% to 50% occur only once, and around 44% lies in the top ten. Findings and limits, study-wide: Also found in blood were most expanded thyroid clonotypes above 0.001. Ophthalmopathy was told apart from stable hyperthyroidism by a 13 V-J model. Ophthalmopathy was model-predicted a median approximately 6.9 months pre-onset.

Each diagnosis was grounded in clinical symptoms, serum thyroxine and TRAb, thyroid ultrasound, and orbital computed tomography. Source material: peripheral blood or thyroid tissue (not recorded which). This sequence was found in an adult woman with Graves' disease, either hyperthyroidism or ophthalmopathy (not recorded which).

CDR3 in amino acids: CASSFSGSTSYEQYF. CDR3 bases: TGTGCCAGCAGCTTTAGCGGGAGCACCTCTTACGAGCAGTACTTC. This chain uses TRBV7-2 with TRBJ2-7, with TRBD2 identical over 9 bases. Germline V gene data show CDR1 as SGHTA and CDR2 as FQGNSA. The CDR3 length is 15 residues. J was trimmed by 4 bases and V by 3 bases; bases with no gene match: 7.